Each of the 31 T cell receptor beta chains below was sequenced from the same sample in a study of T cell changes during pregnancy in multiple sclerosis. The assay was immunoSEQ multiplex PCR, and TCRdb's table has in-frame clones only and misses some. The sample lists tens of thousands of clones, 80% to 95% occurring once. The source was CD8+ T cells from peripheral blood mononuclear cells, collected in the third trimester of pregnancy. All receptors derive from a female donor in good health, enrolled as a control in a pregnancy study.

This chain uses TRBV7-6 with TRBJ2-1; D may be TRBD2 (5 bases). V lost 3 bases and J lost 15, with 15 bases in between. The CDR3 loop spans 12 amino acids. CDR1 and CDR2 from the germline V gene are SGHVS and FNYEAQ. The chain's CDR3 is CASSFGLSGPFF. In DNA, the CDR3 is TGTGCCAGCAGCTTCGGACTCTCCGGGCCGTTCTTC. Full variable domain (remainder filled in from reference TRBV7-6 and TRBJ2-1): GAGVSQSPRYKVTKRGQDVALRCDPISGHVSLYWYRQALGQGPEFLTYFNYEAQQDKSGLPNDRFSAERPEGSISTLTIQRTEQRDSAMYRCASSFGLSGPFFGPGTRLTVL.

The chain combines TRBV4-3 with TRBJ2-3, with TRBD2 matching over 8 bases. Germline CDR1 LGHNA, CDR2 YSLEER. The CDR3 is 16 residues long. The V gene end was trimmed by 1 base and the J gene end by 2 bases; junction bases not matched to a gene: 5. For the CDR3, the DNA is TGCGCCAGCAGCCAAGCGGCTAGCGGGCTCACAGATACGCAGTATTTT. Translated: CASSQAASGLTDTQYF.

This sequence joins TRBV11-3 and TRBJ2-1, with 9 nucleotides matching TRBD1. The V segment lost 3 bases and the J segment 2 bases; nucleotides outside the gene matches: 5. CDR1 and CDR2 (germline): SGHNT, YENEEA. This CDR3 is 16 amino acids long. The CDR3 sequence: CASSLAGTGPYNEQFF. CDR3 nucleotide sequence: TGTGCCAGCAGCTTGGCCGGGACAGGGCCCTACAATGAGCAGTTCTTC.

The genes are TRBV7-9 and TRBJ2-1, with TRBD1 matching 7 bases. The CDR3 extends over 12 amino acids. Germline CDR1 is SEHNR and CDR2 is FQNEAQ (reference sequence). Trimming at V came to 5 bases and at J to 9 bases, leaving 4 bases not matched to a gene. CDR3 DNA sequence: TGTGCCAGCAGCCCGACAGGGATTGAGCAGTTCTTC. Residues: CASSPTGIEQFF.

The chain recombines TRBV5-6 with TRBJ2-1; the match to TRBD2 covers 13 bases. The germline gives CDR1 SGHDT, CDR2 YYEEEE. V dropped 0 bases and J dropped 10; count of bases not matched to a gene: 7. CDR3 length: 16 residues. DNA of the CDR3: TGTGCCAGCAGCTTGGCACTAGCGGGGGGGTTGAGGGAGCAGTTCTTC. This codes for CASSLALAGGLREQFF.

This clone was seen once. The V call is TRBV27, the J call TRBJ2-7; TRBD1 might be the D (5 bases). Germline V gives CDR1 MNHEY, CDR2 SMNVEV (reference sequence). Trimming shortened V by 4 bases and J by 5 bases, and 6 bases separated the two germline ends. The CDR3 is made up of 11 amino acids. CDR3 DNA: TGTGCCAGCAGTTGGGGCCACGAGCAGTACTTC. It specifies CASSWGHEQYF.

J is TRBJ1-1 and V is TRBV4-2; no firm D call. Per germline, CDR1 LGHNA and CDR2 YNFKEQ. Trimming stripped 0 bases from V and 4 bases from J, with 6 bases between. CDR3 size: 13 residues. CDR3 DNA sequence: TGTGCCAGCAGCCAAGATACGGGCACTGAAGCTTTCTTT. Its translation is CASSQDTGTEAFF.

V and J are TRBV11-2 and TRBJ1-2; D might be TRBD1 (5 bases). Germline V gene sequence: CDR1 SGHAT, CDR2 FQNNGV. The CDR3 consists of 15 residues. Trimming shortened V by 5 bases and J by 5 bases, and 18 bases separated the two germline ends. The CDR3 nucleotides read TGTGCCAGCAGCCCCGATGGGGCTCTTATTTATGGCTACACCTTC. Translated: CASSPDGALIYGYTF.

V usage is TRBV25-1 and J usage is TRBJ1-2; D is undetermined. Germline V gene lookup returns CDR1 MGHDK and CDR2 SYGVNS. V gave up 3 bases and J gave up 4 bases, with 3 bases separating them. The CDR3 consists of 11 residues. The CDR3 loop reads CASSESYGYTF. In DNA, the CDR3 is TGTGCCAGCAGTGAGAGCTATGGCTACACCTTC.

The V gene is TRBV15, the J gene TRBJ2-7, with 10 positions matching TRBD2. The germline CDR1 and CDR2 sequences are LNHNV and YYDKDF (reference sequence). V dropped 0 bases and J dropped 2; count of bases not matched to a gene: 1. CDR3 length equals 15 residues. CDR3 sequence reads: CATSRDGTSAYEQYF. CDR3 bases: TGTGCCACCAGCAGAGATGGGACTAGCGCCTACGAGCAGTACTTC. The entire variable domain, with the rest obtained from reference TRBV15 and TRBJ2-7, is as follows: DAMVIQNPRYQVTQFGKPVTLSCSQTLNHNVMYWYQQKSSQAPKLLFHYYDKDFNNEADTPDNFQSRRPNTSFCFLDIRSPGLGDTAMYLCATSRDGTSAYEQYFGPGTRLTVT.

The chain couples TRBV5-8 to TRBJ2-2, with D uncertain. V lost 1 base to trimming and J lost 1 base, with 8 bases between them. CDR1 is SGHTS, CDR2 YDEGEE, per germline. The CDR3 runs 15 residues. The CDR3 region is CASSLLWQNTGELFF. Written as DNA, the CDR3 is TGTGCCAGCAGCTTGTTGTGGCAGAACACCGGGGAGCTGTTTTTT.

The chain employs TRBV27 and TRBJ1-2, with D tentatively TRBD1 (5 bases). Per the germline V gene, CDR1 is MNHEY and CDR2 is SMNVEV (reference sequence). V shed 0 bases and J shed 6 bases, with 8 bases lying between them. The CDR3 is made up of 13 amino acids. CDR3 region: CASSLSGADGYTF. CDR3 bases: TGTGCCAGCAGTTTATCTGGGGCGGATGGCTACACCTTC.

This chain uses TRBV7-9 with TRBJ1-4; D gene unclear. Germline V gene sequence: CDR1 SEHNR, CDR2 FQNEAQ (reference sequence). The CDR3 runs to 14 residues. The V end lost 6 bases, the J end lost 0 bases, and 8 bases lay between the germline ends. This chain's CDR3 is CASSPYATNEKLFF. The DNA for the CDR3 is TGTGCCAGCAGTCCGTATGCAACTAATGAAAAACTGTTTTTT.

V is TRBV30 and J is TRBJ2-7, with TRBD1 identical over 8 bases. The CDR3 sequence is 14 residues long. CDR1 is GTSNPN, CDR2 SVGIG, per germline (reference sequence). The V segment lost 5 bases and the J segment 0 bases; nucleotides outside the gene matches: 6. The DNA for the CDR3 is TGTGCCTGGCTTGGGACAGGAAGCTCCTACGAGCAGTACTTC. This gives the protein CAWLGTGSSYEQYF.

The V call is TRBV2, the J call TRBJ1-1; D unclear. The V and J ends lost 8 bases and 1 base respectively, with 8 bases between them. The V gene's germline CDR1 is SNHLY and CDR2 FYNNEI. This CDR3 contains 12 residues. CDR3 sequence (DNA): TGTGCCAGCTGGAGGTCGAACACTGAAGCTTTCTTT. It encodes CASWRSNTEAFF. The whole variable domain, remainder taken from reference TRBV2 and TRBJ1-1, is EPEVTQTPSHQVTQMGQEVILRCVPISNHLYFYWYRQILGQKVEFLVSFYNNEISEKSEIFDDQFSVERPDGSNFTLKIRSTKLEDSAMYFCASWRSNTEAFFGQGTRLTVV.

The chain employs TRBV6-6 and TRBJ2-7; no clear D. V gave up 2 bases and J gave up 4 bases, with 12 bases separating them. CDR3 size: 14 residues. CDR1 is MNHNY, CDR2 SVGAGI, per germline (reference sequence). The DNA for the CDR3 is TGTGCCAGCAGTTACAAGACGCCTAGGTACGAGCAGTACTTC. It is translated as CASSYKTPRYEQYF.

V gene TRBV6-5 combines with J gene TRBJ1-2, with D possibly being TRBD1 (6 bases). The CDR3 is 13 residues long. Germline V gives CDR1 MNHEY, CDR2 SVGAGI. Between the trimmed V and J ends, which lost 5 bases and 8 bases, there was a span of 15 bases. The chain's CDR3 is CASSTGGAPGYTF. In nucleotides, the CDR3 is TGTGCCAGCAGTACGGGGGGGGCGCCCGGCTACACCTTC.

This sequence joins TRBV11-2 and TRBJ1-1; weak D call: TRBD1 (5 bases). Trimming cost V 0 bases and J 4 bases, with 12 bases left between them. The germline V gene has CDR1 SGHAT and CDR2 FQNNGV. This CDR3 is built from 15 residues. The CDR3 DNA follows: TGTGCCAGCAGCTTAGATGGCGGGGGTGCCACTGAAGCTTTCTTT. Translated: CASSLDGGGATEAFF.

CDR3 bases: TGTGCCAGCAGTTACCTAGCGGGGAATTCCTACGAGCAGTACTTC. It codes for CASSYLAGNSYEQYF. The chain employs TRBV6-6 and TRBJ2-7, with 9 bases lining up with TRBD2. This CDR3 region has 15 residues. Germline V gene sequence: CDR1 MNHNY, CDR2 SVGAGI (reference sequence). V trimming: 2 bases; J trimming: 1 base; junction bases outside the gene matches: 3.

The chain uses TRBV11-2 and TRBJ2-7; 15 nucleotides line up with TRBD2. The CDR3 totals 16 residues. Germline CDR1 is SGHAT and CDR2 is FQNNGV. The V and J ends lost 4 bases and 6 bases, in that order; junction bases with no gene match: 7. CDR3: CASSWGLAGGGFEQYF. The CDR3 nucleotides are TGTGCCAGCAGCTGGGGACTAGCGGGGGGCGGTTTCGAGCAGTACTTC.

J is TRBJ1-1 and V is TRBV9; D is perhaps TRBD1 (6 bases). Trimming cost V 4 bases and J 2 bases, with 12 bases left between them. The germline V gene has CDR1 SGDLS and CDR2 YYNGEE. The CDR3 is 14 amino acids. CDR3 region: CASSQGQGNTEAFF. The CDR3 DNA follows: TGTGCCAGCAGCCAGGGGCAGGGAAACACTGAAGCTTTCTTT.

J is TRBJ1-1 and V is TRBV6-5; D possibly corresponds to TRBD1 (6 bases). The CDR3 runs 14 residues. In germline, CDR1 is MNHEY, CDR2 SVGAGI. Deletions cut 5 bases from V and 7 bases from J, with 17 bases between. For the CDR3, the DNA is TGTGCCAGCAGTCCCTGGGGGGGGCTAATTGAAGCTTTCTTT. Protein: CASSPWGGLIEAFF.

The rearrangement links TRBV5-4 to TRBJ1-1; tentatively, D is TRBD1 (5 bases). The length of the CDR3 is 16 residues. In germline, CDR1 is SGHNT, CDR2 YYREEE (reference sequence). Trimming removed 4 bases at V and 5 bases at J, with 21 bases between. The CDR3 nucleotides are TGTGCCAGCAGCCCCGATCGCTTGGGGCAGTTGACTGAAGCTTTCTTT. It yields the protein CASSPDRLGQLTEAFF. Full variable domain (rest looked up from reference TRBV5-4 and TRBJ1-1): ETGVTQSPTHLIKTRGQQVTLRCSSQSGHNTVSWYQQALGQGPQFIFQYYREEENGRGNFPPRFSGLQFPNYSSELNVNALELDDSALYLCASSPDRLGQLTEAFFGQGTRLTVV.

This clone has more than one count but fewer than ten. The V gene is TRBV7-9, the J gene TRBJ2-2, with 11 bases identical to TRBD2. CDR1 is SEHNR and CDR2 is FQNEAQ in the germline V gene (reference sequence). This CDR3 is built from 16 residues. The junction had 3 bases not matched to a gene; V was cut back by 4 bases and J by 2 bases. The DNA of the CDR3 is TGTGCCAGCAGCTACGGGACTAGCGGAAACACCGGGGAGCTGTTTTTT. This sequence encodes CASSYGTSGNTGELFF. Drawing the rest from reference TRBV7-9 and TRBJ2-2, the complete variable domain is DTGVSQNPRHKITKRGQNVTFRCDPISEHNRLYWYRQTLGQGPEFLTYFQNEAQLEKSRLLSDRFSAERPKGSFSTLEIQRTEQGDSAMYLCASSYGTSGNTGELFFGEGSRLTVL.

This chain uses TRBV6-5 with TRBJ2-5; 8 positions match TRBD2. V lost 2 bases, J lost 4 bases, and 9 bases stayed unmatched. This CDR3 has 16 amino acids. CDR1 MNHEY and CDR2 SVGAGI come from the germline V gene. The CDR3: CASSYGSGGAIETQYF. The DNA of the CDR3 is TGTGCCAGCAGTTACGGTTCGGGGGGGGCAATAGAGACCCAGTACTTC.

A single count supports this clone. CDR3 sequence: CASTPGQGNEQYF. Written as DNA, the CDR3 is TGTGCCAGTACCCCGGGACAGGGGAACGAGCAGTACTTC. This chain links TRBV19 with TRBJ2-7, with TRBD1 identical over 10 bases. J gave up 5 bases and V 7 bases, and 5 bases lay outside the gene matches. The CDR3 has 13 amino acids. Germline values: CDR1 LNHDA, CDR2 SQIVND (reference sequence). Supplemented by reference TRBV19 and TRBJ2-7, the full variable domain reads DGGITQSPKYLFRKEGQNVTLSCEQNLNHDAMYWYRQDPGQGLRLIYYSQIVNDFQKGDIAEGYSVSREKKESFPLTVTSAQKNPTAFYLCASTPGQGNEQYFGPGTRLTVT.

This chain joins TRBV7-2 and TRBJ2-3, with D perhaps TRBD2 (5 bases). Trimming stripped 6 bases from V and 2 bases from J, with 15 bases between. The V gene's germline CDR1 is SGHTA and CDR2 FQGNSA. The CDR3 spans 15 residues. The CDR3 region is CASSLSSSITDTQYF. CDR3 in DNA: TGTGCCAGCAGTCTTTCTAGCTCAATCACAGATACGCAGTATTTT.

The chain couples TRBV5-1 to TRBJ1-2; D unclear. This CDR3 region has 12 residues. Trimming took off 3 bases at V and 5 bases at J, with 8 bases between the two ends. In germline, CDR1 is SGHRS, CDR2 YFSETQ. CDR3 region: CASSSGLYGYTF. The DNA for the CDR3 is TGCGCCAGCAGCTCCGGACTTTATGGCTACACCTTC.

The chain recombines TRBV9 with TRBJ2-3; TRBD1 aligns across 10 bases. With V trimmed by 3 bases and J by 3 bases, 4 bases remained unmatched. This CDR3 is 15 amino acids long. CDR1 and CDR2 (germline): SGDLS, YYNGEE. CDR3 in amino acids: CASSAGTGETDTQYF. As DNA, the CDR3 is TGTGCCAGCAGCGCCGGGACAGGGGAAACAGATACGCAGTATTTT.

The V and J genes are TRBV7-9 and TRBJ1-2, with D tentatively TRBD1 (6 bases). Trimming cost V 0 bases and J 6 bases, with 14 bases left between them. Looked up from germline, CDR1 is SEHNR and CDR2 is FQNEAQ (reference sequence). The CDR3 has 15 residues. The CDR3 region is CASSLAYTGRDGYTF. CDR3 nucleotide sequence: TGTGCCAGCAGCTTAGCCTACACAGGGAGGGATGGCTACACCTTC.

CDR3 sequence (DNA): TGTGCCAGCAGCCCGACAGGGGTAGCCGGGGAGCTGTTTTTT. Its protein is CASSPTGVAGELFF. The V gene is TRBV27, the J gene TRBJ2-2; TRBD1 matches at 8 bases. CDR1 and CDR2 from the germline V gene are MNHEY and SMNVEV (reference sequence). The CDR3 totals 14 residues. V was clipped by 6 bases and J by 6 bases; unmatched bases: 6.